This section outlines one TCR beta chain sequence together with its context. Its antigen is not known. Primers for the PCR totalled 60 Vbeta and 13 Jbeta. How the authors handled the data: Later, an analysis found about 77 million unique TCR beta chains, and 8.5 million to 14 million of these were shared. Profiling relied on immunoSEQ multiplex PCR, and the TCRdb table lists in-frame clones only, not all of them. From that table come the V and J calls and clone size; the DNA was used to work out D and trimming. The sample's table shows 130,000 or so clones. This specimen belongs to a study of cytomegalovirus exposure and HLA in healthy donors. Study-wide results and limits: Another analysis was done later, and it associated roughly 15,000 TCR beta sequences with HLA alleles at 0.05 false discovery rate. What a later analysis showed was that several of the most significant clusters appeared linked to common viral pathogens. Most TCR sequences proved rare, with some public TCRs found in many donors.

V shed 0 bases and J 4 bases; nucleotides not matched to a gene: 8. The CDR3 loop spans 16 amino acids. CDR1 is LGHNA and CDR2 is YNFKEQ in the germline V gene. The chain is built from TRBV4-2 and TRBJ1-2; TRBD1 agrees at 7 bases. The TCR originated in a middle-aged woman in good health and CMV-seropositive. The sequenced material came from PBMCs. CDR3 DNA sequence: TGTGCCAGCAGCCAAGATCCGAGGGGACAGAGCTATGGCTACACCTTC. Amino acid sequence: CASSQDPRGQSYGYTF.